This T cell receptor (beta chain) was sequenced during a study of blood T cell repertoires in COVID-19. Background on the study: T cells, B-cell-depleted T cells, or PBMCs supplied cDNA or gDNA.

This clone was recorded only once. The table came from immunoSEQ multiplex PCR; TCRdb's copy has only in-frame clones and leaves some out. The sample has 220,000 or so clones; approximately 84% are singletons. This CDR3 comprises 13 residues. V lost 3 bases, J lost 4 bases, and 0 bases stayed unmatched. Germline lookup yields CDR1 SGHVS and CDR2 FQNEAQ. The sample taken for sequencing was peripheral blood. This chain uses TRBV7-8 with TRBJ1-5; 7 bases line up with TRBD1. The TCR comes from a woman aged 55-69 years with acute or convalescent COVID-19. CDR3 protein: CASSLTGNQPQHF. As DNA, the CDR3 is TGTGCCAGCAGCTTGACAGGGAATCAGCCCCAGCATTTT.